A single T cell receptor (beta chain) is shown here with its context. Its antigen is not known. Libraries were prepared by immunoSEQ multiplex PCR; TCRdb keeps only in-frame clonotypes and omits some of them. This sample has 82,000 or so clones, with 65% to 90% found just once. The sample belongs to a study of a mutant IDH1 vaccine in newly diagnosed glioma. Background on the study: Patients began vaccination 4-6 weeks after radiotherapy alone, or with temozolomide cycles. Sex distribution of treated patients was around 62% male and about 40% female; mean age was around 42 years.

Trimming pared 5 bases from V and 1 base from J, leaving 5 bases between. CDR1 and CDR2 (germline): DFQATT, SNEGSKA (reference sequence). This CDR3 has 11 amino acids. Time point reported: week 23, last vaccination. The vaccine gave 300 ug of a 20-mer mutant IDH1 peptide subcutaneously per dose. The sequence was collected from a man aged 25 to 40 with glioma. Some clones in this sample may be carry-over from other donors' samples. The chain employs TRBV20-1 and TRBJ1-1; D is perhaps TRBD1 (5 bases). The starting material was PBMCs, obtained from a glioma patient whose treatment included an IDH1 peptide vaccine. In DNA, the CDR3 is TGCAGTGCTGGGGCGAACACTGAAGCTTTCTTT. Encoded protein: CSAGANTEAFF.